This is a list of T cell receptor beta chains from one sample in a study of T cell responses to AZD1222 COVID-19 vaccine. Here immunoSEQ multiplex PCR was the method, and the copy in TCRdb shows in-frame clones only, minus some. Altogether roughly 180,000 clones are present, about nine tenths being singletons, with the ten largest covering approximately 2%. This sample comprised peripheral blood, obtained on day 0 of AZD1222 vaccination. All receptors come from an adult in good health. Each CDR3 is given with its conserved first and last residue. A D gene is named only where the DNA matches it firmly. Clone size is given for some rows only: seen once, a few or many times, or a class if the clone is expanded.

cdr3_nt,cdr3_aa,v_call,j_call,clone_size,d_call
TGTGCCAGCAGCTTGACTTATAGCAATCAGCCCCAGCATTTT,CASSLTYSNQPQHF,TRBV6-5,TRBJ1-5,NA,NA
TGCGCCAGCAGCCATTCCTTTGGGCCGTATCAGCCCCAGCATTTT,CASSHSFGPYQPQHF,TRBV4-3,TRBJ1-5,NA,NA
TGTGCCAGCAGTTTAGGAGTCGCCACTGAAGCTTTCTTT,CASSLGVATEAFF,TRBV12-3/TRBV12-4,TRBJ1-1,NA,NA
TGTGCCAGCAGTTTCGGCAGGAGCAATGAGCAGTTCTTC,CASSFGRSNEQFF,TRBV27,TRBJ2-1,NA,NA
TGTGCCTGGAGTGTACGGCAGGGCAGGATATACGAGCAGTACTTC,CAWSVRQGRIYEQYF,TRBV30,TRBJ2-7,once,NA
TGTGCCTGGAGTGTAGAATGGGGGGAGCTGTTTTTT,CAWSVEWGELFF,TRBV30,TRBJ2-2,NA,NA
TGTGCCAGCAGTTACGAGGCGAGTCTCGGATCCTCTGGAAACACCATATATTTT,CASSYEASLGSSGNTIYF,TRBV6-2/TRBV6-3,TRBJ1-3,NA,NA
TGTGCCAGCAGCTCCGGCGGGAGCAACAATGAGCAGTTCTTC,CASSSGGSNNEQFF,TRBV7-2,TRBJ2-1,NA,TRBD2
TGTGCCAGCAGAATCTGGGCAGGAAGAGTTAGCAATCAGCCCCAGCATTTT,CASRIWAGRVSNQPQHF,TRBV21-1,TRBJ1-5,NA,NA
TGTGCCAGTAGTCGCAGGGGGGGTCAGCCCCAGCATTTT,CASSRRGGQPQHF,TRBV19,TRBJ1-5,NA,TRBD1
TGTGCCAGCAGCTCCCCACCGGGACAGCATAATGAGCAGTTCTTC,CASSSPPGQHNEQFF,TRBV5-8,TRBJ2-1,once,TRBD1
TGTGCCATCAGTGACTCCGGGACAGGGACCCACGAGCAGTACTTC,CAISDSGTGTHEQYF,TRBV10-3,TRBJ2-7,once,TRBD1
TGTGCCAGTAAGGAGGGGTCCGCAACTAATGAAAAACTGTTTTTT,CASKEGSATNEKLFF,TRBV19,TRBJ1-4,NA,NA
TGTGCCAGTAGTCTGGACAGGGGGAGGGTGGATGAGCAGTTCTTC,CASSLDRGRVDEQFF,TRBV19,TRBJ2-1,NA,TRBD1
TGTGCCATCAGTGAAGGGGACGGGGCCCCTAATTCACCCCTCCACTTT,CAISEGDGAPNSPLHF,TRBV10-3,TRBJ1-6,NA,NA
TGTGCCAGCAGCCTCATGGACTATCCCCTCCCAAATGAGCAGTTCTTC,CASSLMDYPLPNEQFF,TRBV9,TRBJ2-1,NA,NA
TGTGCCAGCAGAATTATCGACAGGGACAATGAGCAGTTCTTC,CASRIIDRDNEQFF,TRBV28,TRBJ2-1,once,TRBD1
TGTGCCAGCAGTCCGAACACAGATACGCAGTATTTT,CASSPNTDTQYF,TRBV27,TRBJ2-3,once,NA
TGCGCCAGCAGCCAAGATGTAACAGGGACCCTACGGGGGCAGTACTTC,CASSQDVTGTLRGQYF,TRBV4-3,TRBJ2-7,once,NA
TGCGCCAGCAGCCAGGGACCTTACAATGAGCAGTTCTTC,CASSQGPYNEQFF,TRBV5-1,TRBJ2-1,NA,NA
TGTGCCAGCAGCTTGACCGCCACGGTACAGCTCACTGAAGCTTTCTTT,CASSLTATVQLTEAFF,TRBV5-5,TRBJ1-1,NA,NA
TGTGCCAGTAGTTCCCGGACGGGGAGCACAGATACGCAGTATTTT,CASSSRTGSTDTQYF,TRBV19,TRBJ2-3,NA,NA
TGTGCCAGCAGCTCCCGTGGGGGGTCGGGTGATGGGGCCAACGTCCTGACTTTC,CASSSRGGSGDGANVLTF,TRBV11-2,TRBJ2-6,NA,NA
TGTGCCTGGAACATGCCGGGGAAGAACACTGAAGCTTTCTTT,CAWNMPGKNTEAFF,TRBV30,TRBJ1-1,NA,NA
TGTGCCAGCTCACTGGGACCGAGCCCGGACACTGAAGCTTTCTTT,CASSLGPSPDTEAFF,TRBV18,TRBJ1-1,NA,NA
TGTGCCAGCAGCTTAGATTGGGATACGCAGTATTTT,CASSLDWDTQYF,TRBV7-9,TRBJ2-3,NA,NA
TGTGCCAGCAGTCGGACAGGGGTAACCAAGAATGAAAAACTGTTTTTT,CASSRTGVTKNEKLFF,TRBV28,TRBJ1-4,NA,TRBD1
TGCGCCAGCAGCCAAGCTATAGCGAGCGACAATGAGCAGTTCTTC,CASSQAIASDNEQFF,TRBV4-3,TRBJ2-1,NA,NA
TGTGCCAGCAGCTCCATCGCGGTACGACAGAACAATCAGCCCCAGCATTTT,CASSSIAVRQNNQPQHF,TRBV5-5,TRBJ1-5,NA,NA
TGTGCCAGCAGCTTGGTCGGCTACCAGAATGAGCAGTTCTTC,CASSLVGYQNEQFF,TRBV5-4,TRBJ2-1,NA,NA
TGCGCCAGCAGCCAAGATTCTGGGGGAAGTGACACGCAGTATTTT,CASSQDSGGSDTQYF,TRBV4-3,TRBJ2-3,NA,NA
TGTGCCAGCAGCCCCCAACCGTCCCAACAGCCCCAGCATTTT,CASSPQPSQQPQHF,TRBV11-3,TRBJ1-5,NA,NA
TGTGCCAGCAGCCCCTCCCCCGGGACAGGGGCCGAGCATTTT,CASSPSPGTGAEHF,TRBV7-2,TRBJ1-5,NA,TRBD1
TGTGCCATCAGTGAGTCCGGGGGGACTGAAGCTTTCTTT,CAISESGGTEAFF,TRBV10-3,TRBJ1-1,NA,NA